Shown below are 13 T cell receptor beta chains from a single sample sequenced in a study of monozygotic twins with inflammatory bowel disease. With the 5' RACE reads reprocessed, TCRdb shows one record per CDR3 protein and no DNA. This table holds over 200,000 distinct CDR3 sequences. Input material: blood. These receptors were obtained from a human donor with ulcerative colitis or Crohn's disease, or a healthy co-twin of an affected twin (not recorded which).

V gene TRBV20-1 combines with J gene TRBJ1-1; as DNA is missing, the TRBD1 call by TCRdb cannot be tested. From germline, CDR1 is DFQATT and CDR2 SNEGSKA (reference sequence). The CDR3 spans 16 residues. This chain's CDR3 is CSASRGQRGKNTEAFF.

V gene TRBV18 combines with J gene TRBJ2-7; TCRdb's D gene call, TRBD1, goes unchecked for lack of DNA. CDR1 is KGHSH and CDR2 is LQKENI in the germline V gene. CDR3 size: 15 residues. The CDR3 sequence: CASSPSGQITYEQYF. The variable domain in full, completed from reference TRBV18 and TRBJ2-7, reads NAGVMQNPRHLVRRRGQEARLRCSPMKGHSHVYWYRQLPEEGLKFMVYLQKENIIDESGMPKERFSAEFPKEGPSILRIQQVVRGDSAAYFCASSPSGQITYEQYFGPGTRLTVT.

This chain joins TRBV7-2 and TRBJ2-3. The CDR3 is 13 amino acids. CDR1 is SGHTA and CDR2 is FQGNSA in the germline V gene. CDR3 amino acids: CASSLTKPDTQYF.

The V gene is TRBV6-5, the J gene TRBJ2-2. The CDR3 contains 13 residues. Germline CDR1 and CDR2: MNHEY and SVGAGI. CDR3 sequence reads: CASKGGNTGELFF.

The chain combines TRBV6-1 with TRBJ1-4; TCRdb's D call of TRBD1 is untestable without DNA. CDR1 is MNHNS, CDR2 SASEGT, per germline. This CDR3 is 13 amino acids long. CDR3 in amino acids: CASQGQGGEKLFF.

The chain has TRBV21-1 and TRBJ1-2; TCRdb's assignment of TRBD1 cannot be checked, as there is no DNA. TRBV21-1 is a pseudogene. CDR3 size: 13 residues. CDR3 sequence: CASSKAGGYGYTF.

The V call is TRBV7-6, the J call TRBJ1-1. The CDR3 loop spans 13 amino acids. The germline gives CDR1 SGHVS, CDR2 FNYEAQ. CDR3 sequence reads: CASSSNAHTEAFF.

V is TRBV7-8 and J is TRBJ2-3. The CDR3 has 12 residues. Looked up from germline, CDR1 is SGHVS and CDR2 is FQNEAQ. CDR3 region: CASSIGGDTQYF.

The chain couples TRBV7-9 to TRBJ2-1. The CDR3 spans 14 residues. From germline, CDR1 is SEHNR and CDR2 FQNEAQ (reference sequence). CDR3 protein: CASRRDGVYNEQFF.

The chain recombines TRBV7-2 with TRBJ1-1. CDR3 length: 15 residues. Germline CDR1 SGHTA, CDR2 FQGNSA. CDR3 residues: CASSSGWQGGTEAFF. The full variable domain, with the rest looked up from reference TRBV7-2 and TRBJ1-1, is GAGVSQSPSNKVTEKGKDVELRCDPISGHTALYWYRQSLGQGLEFLIYFQGNSAPDKSGLPSDRFSAERTGGSVSTLTIQRTQQEDSAVYLCASSSGWQGGTEAFFGQGTRLTVV.

The chain recombines TRBV5-1 with TRBJ1-2; TCRdb gives TRBD1 as the D gene, but with no DNA this cannot be confirmed. The CDR3 totals 13 residues. Per germline, CDR1 SGHRS and CDR2 YFSETQ. This CDR3 is CASTPGDGYGYTF. Drawing the rest from reference TRBV5-1 and TRBJ1-2, the complete variable domain is KAGVTQTPRYLIKTRGQQVTLSCSPISGHRSVSWYQQTPGQGLQFLFEYFSETQRNKGNFPGRFSGRQFSNSRSEMNVSTLELGDSALYLCASTPGDGYGYTFGSGTRLTVV.

The rearrangement links TRBV5-1 to TRBJ2-3; TCRdb proposes TRBD1, but this gene call is untestable without DNA. The CDR3 has 15 amino acids. Per germline, CDR1 SGHRS and CDR2 YFSETQ. The CDR3 protein is CASSVNAGKADTQYF.

The chain recombines TRBV5-1 with TRBJ1-5; TCRdb outputs TRBD1, but without DNA this stays unchecked. Germline CDR1 SGHRS, CDR2 YFSETQ. This CDR3 contains 14 residues. CDR3 amino acids: CASSPGQANQPQHF.